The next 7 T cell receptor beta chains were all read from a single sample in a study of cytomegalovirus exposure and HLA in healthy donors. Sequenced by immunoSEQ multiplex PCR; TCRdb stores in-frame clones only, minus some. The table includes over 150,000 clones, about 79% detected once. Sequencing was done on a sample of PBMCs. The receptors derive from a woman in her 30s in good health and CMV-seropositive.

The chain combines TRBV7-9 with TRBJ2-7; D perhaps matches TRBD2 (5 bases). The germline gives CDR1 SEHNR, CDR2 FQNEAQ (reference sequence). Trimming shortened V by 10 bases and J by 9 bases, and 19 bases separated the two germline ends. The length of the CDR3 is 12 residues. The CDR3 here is CATTWVNEGQYF. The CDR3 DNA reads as TGTGCCACCACATGGGTAAACGAGGGGCAGTACTTC. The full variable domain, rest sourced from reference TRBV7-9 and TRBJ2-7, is DTGVSQNPRHKITKRGQNVTFRCDPISEHNRLYWYRQTLGQGPEFLTYFQNEAQLEKSRLLSDRFSAERPKGSFSTLEIQRTEQGDSAMYLCATTWVNEGQYFGPGTRLTVT.

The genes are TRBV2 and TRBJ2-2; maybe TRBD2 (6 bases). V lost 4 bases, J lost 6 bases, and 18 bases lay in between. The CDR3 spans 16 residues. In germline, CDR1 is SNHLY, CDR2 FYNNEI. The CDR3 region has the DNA TGTGCCAGCAGTGTTCCGGGACTTGTGGGGGCCGGGGAGCTGTTTTTT. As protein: CASSVPGLVGAGELFF.

For the CDR3, the DNA is TGTGCCAGCAGCCCTTCGGGGGCCAACGTCCTGACTTTC. Amino acids: CASSPSGANVLTF. The rearrangement joins TRBV2 to TRBJ2-6; D not resolved. The CDR3 runs to 13 residues. Per germline, CDR1 SNHLY and CDR2 FYNNEI. Trimming pared 6 bases from V and 4 bases from J, leaving 7 bases between.

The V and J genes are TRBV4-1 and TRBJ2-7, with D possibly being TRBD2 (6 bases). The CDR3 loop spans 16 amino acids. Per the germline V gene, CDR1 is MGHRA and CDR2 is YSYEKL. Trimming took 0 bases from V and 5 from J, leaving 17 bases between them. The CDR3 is CASSQDKLAVADEQYF. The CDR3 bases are TGCGCCAGCAGCCAAGATAAACTAGCTGTTGCCGACGAGCAGTACTTC.

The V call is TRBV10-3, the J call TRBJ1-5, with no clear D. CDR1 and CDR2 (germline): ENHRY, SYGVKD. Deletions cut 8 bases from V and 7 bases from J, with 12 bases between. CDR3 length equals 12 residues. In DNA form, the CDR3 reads TGTGCCATCCCCCCCGTCCCCCAGCCCCAGCATTTT. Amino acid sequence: CAIPPVPQPQHF.

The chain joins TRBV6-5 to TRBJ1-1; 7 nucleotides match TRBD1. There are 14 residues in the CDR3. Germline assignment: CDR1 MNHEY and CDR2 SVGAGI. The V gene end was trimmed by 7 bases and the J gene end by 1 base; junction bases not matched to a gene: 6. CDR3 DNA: TGTGCCAGCACTCGGGGACAGACGAACACTGAAGCTTTCTTT. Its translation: CASTRGQTNTEAFF.

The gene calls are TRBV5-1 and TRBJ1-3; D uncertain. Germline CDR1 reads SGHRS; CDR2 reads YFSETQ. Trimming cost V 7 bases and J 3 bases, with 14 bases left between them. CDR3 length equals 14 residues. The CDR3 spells CASAFGGSGNTIYF. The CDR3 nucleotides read TGCGCCAGCGCGTTTGGTGGGAGTGGAAACACCATATATTTT.